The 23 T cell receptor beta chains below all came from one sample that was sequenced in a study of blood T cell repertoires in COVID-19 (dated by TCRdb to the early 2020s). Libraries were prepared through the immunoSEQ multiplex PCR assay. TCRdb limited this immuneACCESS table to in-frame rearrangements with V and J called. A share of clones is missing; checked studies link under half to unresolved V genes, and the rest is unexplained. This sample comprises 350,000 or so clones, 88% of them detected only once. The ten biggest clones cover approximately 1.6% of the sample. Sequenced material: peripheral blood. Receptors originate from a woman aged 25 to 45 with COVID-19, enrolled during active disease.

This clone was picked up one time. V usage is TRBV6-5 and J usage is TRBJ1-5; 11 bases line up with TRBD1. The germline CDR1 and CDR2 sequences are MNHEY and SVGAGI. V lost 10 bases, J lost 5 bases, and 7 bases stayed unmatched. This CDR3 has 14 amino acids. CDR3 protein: CATGTGGLHQPQHF. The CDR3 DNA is TGTGCCACCGGGACAGGGGGGTTGCATCAGCCCCAGCATTTT.

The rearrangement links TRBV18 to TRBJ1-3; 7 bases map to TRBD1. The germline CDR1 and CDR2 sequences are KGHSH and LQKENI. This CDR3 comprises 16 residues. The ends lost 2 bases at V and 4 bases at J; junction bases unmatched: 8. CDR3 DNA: TGTGCCAGCTCACCAACAGACAGGGTATCCGGAAACACCATATATTTT. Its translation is CASSPTDRVSGNTIYF.

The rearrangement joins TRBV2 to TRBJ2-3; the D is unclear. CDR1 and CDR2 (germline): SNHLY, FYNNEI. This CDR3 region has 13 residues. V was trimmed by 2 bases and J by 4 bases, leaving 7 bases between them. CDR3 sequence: CASSEQIADTQYF. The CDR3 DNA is TGTGCCAGCAGTGAACAAATTGCAGATACGCAGTATTTT.

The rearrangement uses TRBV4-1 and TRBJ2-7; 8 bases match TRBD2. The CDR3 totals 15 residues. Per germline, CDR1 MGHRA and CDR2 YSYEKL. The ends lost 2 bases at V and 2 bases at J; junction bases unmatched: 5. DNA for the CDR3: TGCGCCAGCAGCCAACTAGCGGGCCCTCCCTACGAGCAGTACTTC. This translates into CASSQLAGPPYEQYF.

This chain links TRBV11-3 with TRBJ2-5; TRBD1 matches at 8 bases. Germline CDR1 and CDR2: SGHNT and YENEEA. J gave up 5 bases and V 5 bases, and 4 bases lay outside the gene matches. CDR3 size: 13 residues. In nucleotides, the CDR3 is TGTGCCAGCAGCACAACAGGGGGGGAGACCCAGTACTTC. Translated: CASSTTGGETQYF. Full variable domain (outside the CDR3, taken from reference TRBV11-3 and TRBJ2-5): EAGVVQSPRYKIIEKKQPVAFWCNPISGHNTLYWYLQNLGQGPELLIRYENEEAVDDSQLPKDRFSAERLKGVDSTLKIQPAELGDSAVYLCASSTTGGETQYFGPGTRLLVL.

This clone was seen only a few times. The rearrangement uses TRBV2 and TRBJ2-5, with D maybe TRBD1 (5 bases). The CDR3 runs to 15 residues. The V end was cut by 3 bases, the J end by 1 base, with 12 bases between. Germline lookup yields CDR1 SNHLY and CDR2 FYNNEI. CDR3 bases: TGTGCCAGCAGTGAGGGCGGAACAGGCCAAGAGACCCAGTACTTC. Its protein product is CASSEGGTGQETQYF. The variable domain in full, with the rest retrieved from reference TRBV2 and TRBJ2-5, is EPEVTQTPSHQVTQMGQEVILRCVPISNHLYFYWYRQILGQKVEFLVSFYNNEISEKSEIFDDQFSVERPDGSNFTLKIRSTKLEDSAMYFCASSEGGTGQETQYFGPGTRLLVL.

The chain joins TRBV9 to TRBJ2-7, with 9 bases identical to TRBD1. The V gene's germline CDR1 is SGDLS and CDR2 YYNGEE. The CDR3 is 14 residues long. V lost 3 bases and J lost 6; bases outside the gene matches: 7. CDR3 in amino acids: CASSAGTGRSEQYF. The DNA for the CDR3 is TGTGCCAGCAGCGCGGGGACAGGGAGGAGCGAGCAGTACTTC.

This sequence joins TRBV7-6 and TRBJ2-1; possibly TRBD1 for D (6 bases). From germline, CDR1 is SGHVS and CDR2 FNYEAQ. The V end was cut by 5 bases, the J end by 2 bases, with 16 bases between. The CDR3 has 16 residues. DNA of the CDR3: TGTGCCAGCAGCCTGCGACTGGGGGCCACCTACAATGAGCAGTTCTTC. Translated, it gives CASSLRLGATYNEQFF.

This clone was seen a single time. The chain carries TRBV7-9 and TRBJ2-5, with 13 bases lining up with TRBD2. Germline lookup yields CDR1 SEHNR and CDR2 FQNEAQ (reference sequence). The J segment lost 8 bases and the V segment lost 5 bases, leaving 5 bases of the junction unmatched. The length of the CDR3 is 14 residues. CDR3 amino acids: CASSHWTSGGTQYF. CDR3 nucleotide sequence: TGTGCCAGCAGCCACTGGACTAGCGGGGGTACCCAGTACTTC.

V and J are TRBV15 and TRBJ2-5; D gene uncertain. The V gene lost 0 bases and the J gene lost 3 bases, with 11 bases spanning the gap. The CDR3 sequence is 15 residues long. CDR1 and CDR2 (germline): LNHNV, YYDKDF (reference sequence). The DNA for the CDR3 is TGTGCCACCAGCAGAGAGTCGGCAGGTAAAGAGACCCAGTACTTC. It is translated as CATSRESAGKETQYF.

The chain's CDR3 is CASSLGTSLEAFF. For the CDR3, the DNA is TGCGCCAGCAGCTTGGGGACATCCCTTGAAGCTTTCTTT. The chain combines TRBV5-1 with TRBJ1-1; maybe TRBD1 (5 bases). Germline V gene data show CDR1 as SGHRS and CDR2 as YFSETQ. The V and J ends lost 0 bases and 7 bases respectively, with 10 bases between them. This CDR3 contains 13 residues.

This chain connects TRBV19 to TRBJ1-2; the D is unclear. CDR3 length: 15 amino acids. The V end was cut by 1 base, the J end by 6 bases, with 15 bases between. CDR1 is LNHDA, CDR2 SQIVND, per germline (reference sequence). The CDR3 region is CASSIVAGLRDGYTF. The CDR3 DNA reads TGTGCCAGTAGTATAGTAGCCGGGTTGCGCGATGGCTACACCTTC.

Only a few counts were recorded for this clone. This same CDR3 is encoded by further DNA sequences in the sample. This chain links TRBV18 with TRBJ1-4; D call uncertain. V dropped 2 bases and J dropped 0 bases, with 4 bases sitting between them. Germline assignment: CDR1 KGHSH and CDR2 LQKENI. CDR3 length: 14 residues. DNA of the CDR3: TGTGCCAGCTCACCAGGAGCAACTAATGAAAAACTGTTTTTT. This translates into CASSPGATNEKLFF. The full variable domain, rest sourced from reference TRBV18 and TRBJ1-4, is NAGVMQNPRHLVRRRGQEARLRCSPMKGHSHVYWYRQLPEEGLKFMVYLQKENIIDESGMPKERFSAEFPKEGPSILRIQQVVRGDSAAYFCASSPGATNEKLFFGSGTQLSVL.

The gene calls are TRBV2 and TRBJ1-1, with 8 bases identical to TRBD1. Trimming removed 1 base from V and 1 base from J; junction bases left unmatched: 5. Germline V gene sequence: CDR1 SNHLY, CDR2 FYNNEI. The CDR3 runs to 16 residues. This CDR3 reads CASSEVGTGSNTEAFF. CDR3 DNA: TGTGCCAGCAGTGAAGTGGGGACAGGTTCGAACACTGAAGCTTTCTTT.

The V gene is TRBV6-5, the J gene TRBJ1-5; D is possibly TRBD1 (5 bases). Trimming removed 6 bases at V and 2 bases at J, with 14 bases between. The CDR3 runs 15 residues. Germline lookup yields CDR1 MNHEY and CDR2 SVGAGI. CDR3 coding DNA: TGTGCCAGCAGGACTTGGGAAGGGGGCAATCAGCCCCAGCATTTT. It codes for CASRTWEGGNQPQHF.

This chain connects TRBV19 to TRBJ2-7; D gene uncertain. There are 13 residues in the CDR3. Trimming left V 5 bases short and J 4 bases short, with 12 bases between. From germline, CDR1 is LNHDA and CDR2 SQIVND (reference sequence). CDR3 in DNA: TGTGCCAGTAGTCCCACCTGGCGGTACGAGCAGTACTTC. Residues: CASSPTWRYEQYF.

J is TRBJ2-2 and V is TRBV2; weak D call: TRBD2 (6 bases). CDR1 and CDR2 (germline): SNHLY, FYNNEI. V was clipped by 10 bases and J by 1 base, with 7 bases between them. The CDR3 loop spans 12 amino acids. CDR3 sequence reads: CAKEGNTGELFF. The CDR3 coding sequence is TGTGCCAAGGAGGGGAACACCGGGGAGCTGTTTTTT.

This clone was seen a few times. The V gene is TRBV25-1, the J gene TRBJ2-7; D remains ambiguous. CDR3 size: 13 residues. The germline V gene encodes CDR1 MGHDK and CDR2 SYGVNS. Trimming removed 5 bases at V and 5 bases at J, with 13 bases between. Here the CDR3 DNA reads TGTGCCAGCAGTCCTACTCTCCTAAACGAGCAGTACTTC. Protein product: CASSPTLLNEQYF.

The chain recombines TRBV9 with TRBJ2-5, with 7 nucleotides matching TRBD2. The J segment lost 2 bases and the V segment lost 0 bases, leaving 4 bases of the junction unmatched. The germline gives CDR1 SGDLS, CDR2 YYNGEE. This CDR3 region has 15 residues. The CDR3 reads CASSVGSSGQETQYF. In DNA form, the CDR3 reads TGTGCCAGCAGCGTAGGATCTAGCGGACAAGAGACCCAGTACTTC.

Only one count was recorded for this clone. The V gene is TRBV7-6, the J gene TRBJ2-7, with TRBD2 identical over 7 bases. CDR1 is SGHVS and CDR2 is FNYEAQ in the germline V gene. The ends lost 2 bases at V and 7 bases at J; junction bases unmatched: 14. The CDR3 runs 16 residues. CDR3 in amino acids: CASSLKGASGVGEQYV. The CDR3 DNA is TGTGCCAGCAGCTTAAAGGGTGCGAGCGGGGTTGGGGAGCAGTACGTC.

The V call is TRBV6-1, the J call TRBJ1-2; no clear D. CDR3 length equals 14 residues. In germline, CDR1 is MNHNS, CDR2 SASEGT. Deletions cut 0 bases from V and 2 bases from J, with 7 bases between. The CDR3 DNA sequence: TGTGCCAGCAGTGAAGCGTACGGGAACTATGGCTACACCTTC. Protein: CASSEAYGNYGYTF.

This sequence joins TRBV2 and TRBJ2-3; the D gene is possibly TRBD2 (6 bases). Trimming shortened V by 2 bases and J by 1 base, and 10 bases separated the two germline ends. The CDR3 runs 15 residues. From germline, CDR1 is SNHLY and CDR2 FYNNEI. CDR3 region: CASSEKSSGTDTQYF. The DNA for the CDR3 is TGTGCCAGCAGTGAAAAGTCTAGCGGCACAGATACGCAGTATTTT. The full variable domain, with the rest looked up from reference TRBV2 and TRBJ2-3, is EPEVTQTPSHQVTQMGQEVILRCVPISNHLYFYWYRQILGQKVEFLVSFYNNEISEKSEIFDDQFSVERPDGSNFTLKIRSTKLEDSAMYFCASSEKSSGTDTQYFGPGTRLTVL.

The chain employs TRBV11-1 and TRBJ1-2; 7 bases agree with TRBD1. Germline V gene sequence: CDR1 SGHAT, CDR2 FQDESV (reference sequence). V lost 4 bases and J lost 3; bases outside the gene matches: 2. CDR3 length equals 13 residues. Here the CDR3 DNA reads TGTGCCAGCAGCTGGGACAGAGACTATGGCTACACCTTC. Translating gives CASSWDRDYGYTF.